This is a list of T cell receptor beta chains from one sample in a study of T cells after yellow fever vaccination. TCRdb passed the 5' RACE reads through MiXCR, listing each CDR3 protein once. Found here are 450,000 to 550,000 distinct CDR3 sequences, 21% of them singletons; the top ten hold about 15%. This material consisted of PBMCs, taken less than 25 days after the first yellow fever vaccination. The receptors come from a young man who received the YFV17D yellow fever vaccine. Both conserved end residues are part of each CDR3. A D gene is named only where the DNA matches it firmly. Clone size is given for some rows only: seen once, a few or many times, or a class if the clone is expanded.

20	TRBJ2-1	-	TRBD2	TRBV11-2	CASSLGWASGGPSSYNEQFF	TGTGCCAGCAGCCTCGGTTGGGCTAGCGGGGGACCAAGCTCCTACAATGAGCAGTTCTTC
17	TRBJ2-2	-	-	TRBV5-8	CASSLGGPSANTGELFF	TGTGCCAGCAGCTTGGGCGGCCCAAGCGCGAACACCGGGGAGCTGTTTTTT
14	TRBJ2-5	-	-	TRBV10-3	CAITDDGVQETQYF	TGTGCCATCACGGACGACGGGGTGCAAGAGACCCAGTACTTC
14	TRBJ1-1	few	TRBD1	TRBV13	CASSAGQGWTEAFF	TGTGCCAGCAGCGCCGGACAGGGGTGGACTGAAGCTTTCTTT
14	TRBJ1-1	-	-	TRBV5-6	CASSPLGKNTEAFF	TGTGCCAGCAGCCCCCTCGGCAAGAACACTGAAGCTTTCTTT
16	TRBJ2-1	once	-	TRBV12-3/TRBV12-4	CASSRTASPLYNEQFF	TGTGCCAGCAGTCGGACAGCTTCACCTCTCTACAATGAGCAGTTCTTC
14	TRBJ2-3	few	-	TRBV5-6	CASSLVVSTDTQYF	TGTGCCAGCAGCTTGGTAGTGAGCACAGATACGCAGTATTTT
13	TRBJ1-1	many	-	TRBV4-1	CASSKRQEYEAFF	TGCGCCAGCAGCAAGAGACAGGAGTATGAAGCTTTCTTT
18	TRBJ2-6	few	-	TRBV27	CASSLWGTYHSGANVLTF	TGTGCCAGCAGTTTGTGGGGGACTTACCACTCTGGGGCCAACGTCCTGACTTTC
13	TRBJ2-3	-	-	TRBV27	CASRPGHTDTQYF	TGTGCCAGCAGGCCAGGGCACACAGATACGCAGTATTTT
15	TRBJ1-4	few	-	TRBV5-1	CASKDSPTTNEKLFF	TGCGCCAGCAAAGACAGCCCTACAACTAATGAAAAACTGTTTTTT
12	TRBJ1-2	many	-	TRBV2	CATSEANYGYTF	TGTGCCACCTCCGAAGCTAACTATGGCTACACCTTC
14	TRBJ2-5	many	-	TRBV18	CASSRQGGVETQYF	TGTGCCAGCTCCCGCCAGGGAGGAGTTGAGACCCAGTACTTC
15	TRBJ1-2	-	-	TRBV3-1	CASSQDLTENNGYTF	TGTGCCAGCAGCCAAGATCTAACGGAAAACAATGGCTACACCTTC
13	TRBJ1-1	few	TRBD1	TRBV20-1	CSASRQGSTEAFF	TGCAGTGCTAGCCGACAGGGGTCAACTGAAGCTTTCTTT
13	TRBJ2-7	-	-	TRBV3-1	CASSRAGRNEQYF	TGTGCCAGCAGCCGGGCGGGACGTAACGAGCAGTACTTC
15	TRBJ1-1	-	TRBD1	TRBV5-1	CASSLATGGNTEAFF	TGCGCCAGCAGCTTGGCGACAGGGGGGAACACTGAAGCTTTCTTT
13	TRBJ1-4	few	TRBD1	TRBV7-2	CASSLRDRGALFF	TGTGCCAGCAGCTTAAGGGACAGGGGTGCACTGTTTTTT
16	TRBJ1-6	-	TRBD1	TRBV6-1	CASRGTGAAYNSPLHF	TGTGCCAGCAGGGGGACAGGGGCTGCCTATAATTCACCCCTCCACTTT
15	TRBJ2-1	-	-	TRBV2	CASSPFWSGGGEQFF	TGTGCCAGCAGCCCCTTTTGGTCAGGGGGGGGTGAGCAGTTCTTC
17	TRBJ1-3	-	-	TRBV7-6	CASSLVLGARAGNTIYF	TGTGCCAGCAGCTTAGTGCTCGGGGCGAGGGCTGGAAACACCATATATTTT
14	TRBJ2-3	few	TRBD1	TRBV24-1	CATSDRQGPDTQYF	TGTGCCACCAGTGATCGACAGGGTCCAGATACGCAGTATTTT
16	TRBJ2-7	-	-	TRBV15	CATSRDTTQKLFEQYF	TGTGCCACCAGCAGAGATACGACCCAAAAGCTGTTCGAGCAGTACTTC
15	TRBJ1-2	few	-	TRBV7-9	CASSLIQGSNYGYTF	TGTGCCAGCAGCTTAATTCAGGGGTCTAACTATGGCTACACCTTC
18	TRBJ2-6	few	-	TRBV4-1	CASSQEGEKGSGANVLTF	TGCGCCAGCAGCCAAGAAGGTGAAAAAGGCTCTGGGGCCAACGTCCTGACTTTC
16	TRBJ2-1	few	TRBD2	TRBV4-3	CASSPVAGGPYNEQFF	TGCGCCAGCAGCCCAGTAGCGGGGGGGCCCTACAATGAGCAGTTCTTC
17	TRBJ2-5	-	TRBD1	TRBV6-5	CASSYSARQGILETQYF	TGTGCCAGCAGTTACTCGGCGAGACAGGGGATTTTGGAGACCCAGTACTTC
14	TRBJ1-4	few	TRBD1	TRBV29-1	CSVQAGTGNEKLFF	TGCAGCGTGCAAGCCGGGACAGGGAACGAAAAACTGTTTTTT
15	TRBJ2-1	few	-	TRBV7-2	CASSVRDTVNNEQFF	TGTGCCAGCAGCGTCCGGGACACGGTAAACAATGAGCAGTTCTTC
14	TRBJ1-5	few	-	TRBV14	CASSQWQGDQPQHF	TGTGCCAGCAGCCAATGGCAGGGCGATCAGCCCCAGCATTTT
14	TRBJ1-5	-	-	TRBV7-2	CASSFGGFNQPQHF	TGTGCCAGCAGCTTTGGAGGGTTTAATCAGCCCCAGCATTTT
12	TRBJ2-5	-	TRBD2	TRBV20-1	CSAWTRTETQYF	TGCAGTGCTTGGACTAGGACGGAGACCCAGTACTTC
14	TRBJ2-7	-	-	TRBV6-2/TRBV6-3	CASSTLTGFYEQYF	TGTGCCAGCAGTACGCTCACAGGGTTCTACGAGCAGTACTTC
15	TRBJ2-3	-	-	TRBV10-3	CAISAPTGNTDTQYF	TGTGCCATCAGTGCCCCGACAGGAAACACAGATACGCAGTATTTT
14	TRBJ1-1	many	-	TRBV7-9	CASSFAARGTEAFF	TGTGCCAGCAGCTTCGCGGCCAGGGGCACTGAAGCTTTCTTT
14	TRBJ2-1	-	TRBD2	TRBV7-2	CASSFRGGRYEQFF	TGTGCCAGCAGCTTTCGGGGGGGCCGCTATGAGCAGTTCTTC
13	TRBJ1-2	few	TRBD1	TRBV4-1	CASSTRTGRGYTF	TGCGCCAGCAGCACCCGGACAGGCCGTGGCTACACCTTC
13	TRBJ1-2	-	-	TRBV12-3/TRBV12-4	CASSFRQNYGYTF	TGTGCCAGCAGTTTTCGACAGAATTATGGCTACACCTTC
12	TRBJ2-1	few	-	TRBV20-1	CSVRLVQDEQFF	TGCAGTGTTCGTCTGGTCCAAGATGAGCAGTTCTTC
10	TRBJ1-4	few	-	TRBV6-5	CATFFEKLFF	TGTGCCACCTTTTTCGAAAAACTGTTTTTT
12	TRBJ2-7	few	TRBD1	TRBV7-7	CASSSTDRVQYF	TGTGCCAGCAGCTCCACGGACAGGGTACAGTACTTC
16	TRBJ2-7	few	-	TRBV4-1	CASSQDSTASYNEQYF	TGCGCCAGCAGCCAAGATAGCACAGCATCCTACAACGAGCAGTACTTC
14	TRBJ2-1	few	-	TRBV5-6	CASSLWGSYNEQFF	TGTGCCAGCAGCTTATGGGGTTCCTACAATGAGCAGTTCTTC
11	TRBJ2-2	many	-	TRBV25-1	CASRLAGELFF	TGTGCCAGCCGACTAGCCGGGGAGCTGTTTTTT
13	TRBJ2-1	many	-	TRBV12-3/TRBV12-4	CASSPRTVNEQFF	TGTGCCAGCAGTCCCCGGACAGTCAATGAGCAGTTCTTC
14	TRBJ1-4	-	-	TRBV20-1	CSAQTWGDNEKLFF	TGCAGTGCCCAAACGTGGGGGGATAATGAAAAACTGTTTTTT
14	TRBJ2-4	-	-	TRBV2	CASNTGLAKNIQYF	TGTGCCAGCAACACGGGGCTAGCCAAAAACATTCAGTACTTC
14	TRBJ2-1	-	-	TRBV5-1	CASSPGRHYNEQFF	TGCGCCAGCAGCCCGGGACGGCACTACAATGAGCAGTTCTTC
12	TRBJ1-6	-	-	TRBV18	CASSPPRSPLHF	TGTGCCAGCTCACCACCTCGCTCACCCCTCCACTTT
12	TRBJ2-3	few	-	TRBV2	CASSEGPHTQYF	TGTGCCAGCAGTGAAGGCCCCCATACGCAGTATTTT
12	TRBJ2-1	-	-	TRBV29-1	CSVGRTDNEQFF	TGCAGCGTTGGCAGGACAGACAATGAGCAGTTCTTC
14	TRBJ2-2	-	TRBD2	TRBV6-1	CASKGGGNTGELFF	TGTGCCAGCAAGGGCGGGGGGAACACCGGGGAGCTGTTTTTT